The 7 T cell receptor beta chains below all came from one sample that was sequenced in a study of T-cell memory formation after mild COVID-19. In TCRdb, the 5' RACE reads were re-called with MiXCR into one record per CDR3 protein. Among 550,000 to 600,000 distinct CDR3 sequences listed, around a sixth were seen once. The sample taken for sequencing was PBMCs or a T cell subset sorted from them (not recorded which). The receptors come from an adult woman who had mild COVID-19 (a few samples of this study predate the infection). Cell type and time point are not known.

Only a few counts were recorded for this clonotype. The chain carries TRBV6-1 and TRBJ1-2; D possibly corresponds to TRBD1 (5 bases). There are 14 residues in the CDR3. Trimming took off 6 bases at V and 3 bases at J, with 14 bases between the two ends. Germline V gives CDR1 MNHNS, CDR2 SASEGT. CDR3: CASRPAGTDYGYTF. Here the CDR3 DNA reads TGTGCCAGCAGGCCCGCCGGGACCGACTATGGCTACACCTTC.

V gene TRBV5-6 combines with J gene TRBJ2-7; D ambiguous. The ends were cut back, 0 bases at V and 4 bases at J, with 11 bases in the middle. Germline V lookup: CDR1 SGHDT, CDR2 YYEEEE. CDR3 size: 14 residues. The CDR3 loop is CASSLGAIPYEQYF. The CDR3 DNA follows: TGTGCCAGCAGCTTGGGGGCTATTCCATACGAGCAGTACTTC.

This rearrangement joins TRBV18 to TRBJ2-3, with 9 bases fitting TRBD1. The ends lost 1 base at V and 1 base at J; junction bases unmatched: 6. CDR3 length: 17 residues. CDR1 KGHSH and CDR2 LQKENI come from the germline V gene. CDR3 nucleotide sequence: TGTGCCAGCTCACCACTGGGACAGGGTTGGGGCACAGATACGCAGTATTTT. Amino acids: CASSPLGQGWGTDTQYF.

The chain joins TRBV29-1 to TRBJ2-3, with 7 bases that match TRBD1. The CDR3 is 15 residues long. Germline assignment: CDR1 SQVTM and CDR2 ANQGSEA. V trimming: 2 bases; J trimming: 4 bases; junction bases outside the gene matches: 9. This CDR3 reads CSVEWVMTGPDTQYF. Written as DNA, the CDR3 is TGCAGCGTTGAATGGGTGATGACAGGGCCAGATACGCAGTATTTT.

The rearrangement links TRBV3-1 to TRBJ1-1; D remains unclear. V lost 7 bases and J 5 bases, leaving 23 bases between the germline ends. Germline loops: CDR1 LGHDT, CDR2 YNNKEL (reference sequence). The CDR3 totals 16 residues. The chain's CDR3 is CASTLRPGSVGTEAFF. The CDR3 coding sequence is TGTGCCAGCACTCTAAGACCTGGGTCGGTAGGGACTGAAGCTTTCTTT.

This chain uses TRBV12-3 or TRBV12-4 with TRBJ1-1; no clear D gene. With 2 bases removed from V and 11 bases from J, the gap between germline ends came to 12 bases. The CDR3 length is 12 residues. In DNA form, the CDR3 reads TGTGCCAGCAGTTTATACCCAGGCGAGGCTTTCTTT. It translates to CASSLYPGEAFF.

This clonotype was counted only a few times. The J gene is TRBJ2-5, the V gene TRBV5-1; D is uncertain. The CDR3 is 15 amino acids. The V end lost 4 bases, the J end lost 2 bases, and 15 bases lay between the germline ends. Germline CDR1 is SGHRS and CDR2 is YFSETQ. CDR3: CASSPGPKLQETQYF. The CDR3, as DNA: TGCGCCAGCAGCCCCGGCCCAAAATTGCAAGAGACCCAGTACTTC.